Below are 15 T cell receptor beta chains sequenced from a single sample in a study of regulatory T cells in long-lasting Graves disease. According to the study, TCR beta libraries were built with iRepertoire HTBI primers and CDR3-region Arm-PCR. TCRdb ran MiXCR on the multiplex PCR reads and lists one entry per CDR3 protein. Here the sample spans 600,000 to 650,000 distinct CDR3 sequences, about 16% being singletons. Time point reported: newly diagnosed GD, antithyroid drugs for less than 3 months. There was RNA extracted from PBMCs, and the TCR library was made from it. The same specimen was also included in a second study, on T cells in Graves' hyperthyroidism and ophthalmopathy.

Sequencing used peripheral blood mononuclear cells (PBMCs), obtained at new diagnosis, from a patient treated with antithyroid drugs. Source of these receptors: a woman aged 25 to 39 with Graves disease.

The chain employs TRBV25-1 and TRBJ2-7; the D is unclear. From germline, CDR1 is MGHDK and CDR2 SYGVNS. CDR3 length equals 13 residues. Trimming took off 7 bases at V and 6 bases at J, with 16 bases between the two ends. CDR3 amino acids: CASTFSLGCEQYF. The DNA of the CDR3 is TGTGCCAGCACCTTCTCCCTGGGCTGCGAGCAGTACTTC.

This clonotype was seen a few times. The rearrangement uses TRBV4-1 and TRBJ2-5; D might be TRBD1 (6 bases). The CDR3 has 14 amino acids. Germline V gives CDR1 MGHRA, CDR2 YSYEKL. The ends were cut back, 0 bases at V and 5 bases at J, with 10 bases in the middle. CDR3 amino acids: CASSQEGARETQYF. CDR3 in DNA: TGCGCCAGCAGCCAAGAGGGGGCGCGGGAGACCCAGTACTTC.

This chain connects TRBV19 to TRBJ1-1, with TRBD1 as a possible D gene (6 bases). Germline V gene lookup returns CDR1 LNHDA and CDR2 SQIVND (reference sequence). Trimming stripped 5 bases from V and 3 bases from J, with 16 bases between. This CDR3 is 15 amino acids long. CDR3 coding DNA: TGTGCCAGTAGTGATGGGGGGGGCGCCGACACTGAAGCTTTCTTT. Translating gives CASSDGGGADTEAFF.

V usage is TRBV20-1 and J usage is TRBJ2-7, with D possibly being TRBD2 (5 bases). Deletions cut 3 bases from V and 0 bases from J, with 21 bases between. In germline, CDR1 is DFQATT, CDR2 SNEGSKA (reference sequence). The CDR3 sequence is 17 residues long. CDR3 coding DNA: TGCAGTGCTAGTTCGGGGTATGGACGGAGGAGCTCCTACGAGCAGTACTTC. Residues: CSASSGYGRRSSYEQYF.

The rearrangement joins TRBV30 to TRBJ2-7; 8 bases are shared with TRBD2. The CDR3 length is 16 residues. Germline CDR1 reads GTSNPN; CDR2 reads SVGIG (reference sequence). Trimming cost V 1 base and J 3 bases; bases outside gene matches: 11. CDR3 region: CAWSGSPSGSYYEQYF. Written as DNA, the CDR3 is TGTGCCTGGAGTGGATCTCCGAGCGGGAGCTACTACGAGCAGTACTTC.

This clonotype has at least ten counts. The chain is built from TRBV11-2 and TRBJ2-7, with D possibly TRBD1 on 7 matching bases. Trimming took 4 bases from V and 3 from J, leaving 19 bases between them. The CDR3 consists of 16 residues. Germline V gene sequence: CDR1 SGHAT, CDR2 FQNNGV. In nucleotides, the CDR3 is TGTGCCAGCAGCTGGGGGCAGGGGGGTGTCGGCTACGAGCAGTACTTC. This codes for CASSWGQGGVGYEQYF.

This clonotype was seen a handful of times. V is TRBV5-1 and J is TRBJ1-3, with 8 bases matching TRBD1. There are 16 residues in the CDR3. The junction had 10 bases not matched to a gene; V was cut back by 4 bases and J by 4 bases. The germline V gene encodes CDR1 SGHRS and CDR2 YFSETQ. CDR3 region: CASSHHGQGDGNTIYF. The CDR3 nucleotides read TGCGCCAGCAGCCACCATGGACAGGGCGACGGAAACACCATATATTTT.

The chain employs TRBV19 and TRBJ2-2, with D possibly being TRBD1 (6 bases). Germline lookup yields CDR1 LNHDA and CDR2 SQIVND (reference sequence). With 3 bases removed from V and 6 bases from J, the gap between germline ends came to 14 bases. CDR3 size: 15 residues. DNA for the CDR3: TGTGCCAGTAGTATCAAGGGGGAGTTGGCCGGGGAGCTGTTTTTT. It translates to CASSIKGELAGELFF.

V and J are TRBV19 and TRBJ2-5, with 7 positions matching TRBD2. The V segment lost 5 bases and the J segment 1 base; nucleotides outside the gene matches: 7. The CDR3 loop spans 15 amino acids. CDR1 LNHDA and CDR2 SQIVND come from the germline V gene (reference sequence). The CDR3 DNA sequence: TGTGCCAGTAGTTCCCGGGACTACCCCCAAGAGACCCAGTACTTC. Protein: CASSSRDYPQETQYF.

This chain uses TRBV20-1 with TRBJ2-3, with D perhaps TRBD1 (6 bases). The length of the CDR3 is 14 residues. CDR1 is DFQATT, CDR2 SNEGSKA, per germline (reference sequence). Trimming took 6 bases from V and 0 from J, leaving 13 bases between them. CDR3 in amino acids: CSARDTESTDTQYF. Written as DNA, the CDR3 is TGCAGTGCCCGGGACACCGAAAGCACAGATACGCAGTATTTT.

On this clonotype itself: A read error may explain this, as a much larger clone is one base away. The gene calls are TRBV2 and TRBJ1-4; D may be TRBD1 (6 bases). Trimming shortened V by 8 bases and J by 8 bases, and 21 bases separated the two germline ends. Germline V gene sequence: CDR1 SNHLY, CDR2 FYNNEI. The CDR3 loop spans 15 amino acids. In DNA, the CDR3 is TGTGCCAGCGGTGTGGGGGGCTCGAACGTAGAAAAACTGTTTTTT. Encoded protein: CASGVGGSNVEKLFF.

Many counts were recorded for this clonotype. The chain uses TRBV7-2 and TRBJ2-1; 9 bases align to TRBD1. V dropped 5 bases and J dropped 5; count of bases not matched to a gene: 7. In germline, CDR1 is SGHTA, CDR2 FQGNSA. This CDR3 contains 15 residues. The CDR3 coding sequence is TGTGCCAGCAGCCCACAGGGGGCTTTACACAATGAGCAGTTCTTC. Its translation: CASSPQGALHNEQFF.

CDR3 sequence: CASSSPQGAGYEQYF. The CDR3 DNA reads TGTGCCAGCAGTTCACCCCAGGGGGCGGGCTACGAGCAGTACTTC. This rearrangement joins TRBV28 to TRBJ2-7, with 8 positions matching TRBD1. The ends lost 4 bases at V and 3 bases at J; junction bases unmatched: 8. There are 15 residues in the CDR3. Per germline, CDR1 MDHEN and CDR2 SYDVKM.

In this sample, this clonotype turned up many times. The gene calls are TRBV15 and TRBJ2-7; D perhaps matches TRBD2 (6 bases). The V end lost 1 base, the J end lost 4 bases, and 11 bases lay between the germline ends. Germline loops: CDR1 LNHNV, CDR2 YYDKDF (reference sequence). The CDR3 contains 14 residues. CDR3 sequence (DNA): TGTGCCACCAGCAGAGCAGGCGGGATATACGAGCAGTACTTC. It translates to CATSRAGGIYEQYF.

This clonotype was seen many times. The V and J genes are TRBV5-1 and TRBJ2-7; TRBD1 is a possible D gene (5 bases). The CDR3 length is 13 residues. From germline, CDR1 is SGHRS and CDR2 YFSETQ. Trimming pared 0 bases from V and 3 bases from J, leaving 7 bases between. CDR3 sequence (DNA): TGCGCCAGCAGCTTGGTGACAGACTACGAGCAGTACTTC. Amino acid sequence: CASSLVTDYEQYF.